The T cell receptor beta chain under discussion was sequenced for a study of response to subunit inactivated influenza vaccine. Study-level findings and limits: Authors suggested each seasonal flu vaccination may recruit only limited numbers of new T cells.

One entry per CDR3 protein results from TCRdb running MiXCR on the RT-PCR reads. This table has around 200,000 distinct CDR3 sequences, about 10% appearing once. In the case of this clonotype: Its antigen is undetermined.

Sequences were derived from non-naive T cells sorted from PBMCs, sampled on the day of vaccination. This TCR was recovered from a man in his fifties or sixties who received an inactivated influenza vaccine.

The CDR3 sequence: CASSLSRAVETQYF. The CDR3 region has the DNA TGTGCCAGCAGCTTAAGCAGGGCGGTAGAGACCCAGTACTTC. This chain connects TRBV7-2 to TRBJ2-5; D is possibly TRBD1 (5 bases). V dropped 2 bases and J dropped 4 bases, with 11 bases sitting between them. The CDR3 has 14 amino acids. Germline V gives CDR1 SGHTA, CDR2 FQGNSA. Full variable domain (missing parts from reference TRBV7-2 and TRBJ2-5): GAGVSQSPSNKVTEKGKDVELRCDPISGHTALYWYRQSLGQGLEFLIYFQGNSAPDKSGLPSDRFSAERTGGSVSTLTIQRTQQEDSAVYLCASSLSRAVETQYFGPGTRLLVL.